These 25 T cell receptor beta chains originate from one sample sequenced in a study of T-cell reconstitution after alpha-beta-depleted transplantation in children listed by TCRdb under 2016. Library creation used PCR. Instrument on record: Illumina HiSeq 2500. TCR library preparation used molecular barcoding, with unique molecular identifiers applied to normalize quantification of the TCRbeta repertoire. TCRdb trimmed the raw reads at Q25, called clones with MiXCR and kept productive beta chains. Every entry covers one CDR3 protein and lists the most common genes and DNA from its rows. A total of nearly 550,000 distinct CDR3 sequences appear in this sample, roughly 18% of them only once. Over 3% of the sample is held by the ten biggest clonotypes. Source: PBMCs from the stem cell graft donor, taken from the stem cell graft. The receptors stem from a human donor who donated a stem cell graft to a child with acute lymphoblastic leukemia.

V usage is TRBV7-9 and J usage is TRBJ2-3; D is perhaps TRBD2 (6 bases). V was clipped by 1 base and J by 4 bases, with 15 bases between them. Per the germline V gene, CDR1 is SEHNR and CDR2 is FQNEAQ (reference sequence). The CDR3 totals 16 residues. CDR3 residues: CASSLGGNRDSDTQYF. The CDR3 region has the DNA TGTGCCAGCAGCTTAGGAGGGAACCGGGACTCAGATACGCAGTATTTT.

The rearrangement links TRBV20-1 to TRBJ2-3; 11 nucleotides match TRBD2. In germline, CDR1 is DFQATT, CDR2 SNEGSKA (reference sequence). The CDR3 length is 14 residues. With 5 bases clipped from V and 7 bases from J, the junction kept 8 bases outside the gene matches. In nucleotides, the CDR3 is TGCAGTGCTCGTATAGCGGGAGGGCCGCATACGCAGTATTTT. As protein: CSARIAGGPHTQYF.

This clonotype was counted a few times. This CDR3 is CASSLWGALRDEKLFF. CDR3 nucleotide sequence: TGTGCCAGCAGTTTATGGGGAGCCCTGCGAGATGAAAAACTGTTTTTT. This chain uses TRBV28 with TRBJ1-4, with no clear D. The germline V gene has CDR1 MDHEN and CDR2 SYDVKM. V was trimmed by 0 bases and J by 6 bases, leaving 14 bases between them. This CDR3 region has 16 residues. Full variable domain (outside the CDR3, taken from reference TRBV28 and TRBJ1-4): DVKVTQSSRYLVKRTGEKVFLECVQDMDHENMFWYRQDPGLGLRLIYFSYDVKMKEKGDIPEGYSVSREKKERFSLILESASTNQTSMYLCASSLWGALRDEKLFFGSGTQLSVL.

The V gene is TRBV5-1, the J gene TRBJ1-3; tentative D call: TRBD1 (5 bases). Deletions cut 5 bases from V and 8 bases from J, with 20 bases between. Germline-derived CDR1 and CDR2 are SGHRS and YFSETQ. There are 15 residues in the CDR3. The CDR3 DNA reads as TGCGCCAGCAGAAGAGCCTGGGACGGCCGCTACACCATATATTTT. Translating it yields CASRRAWDGRYTIYF.

This rearrangement joins TRBV27 to TRBJ1-2, with 9 bases fitting TRBD1. Trimming cost V 4 bases and J 7 bases; bases outside gene matches: 7. CDR3 length: 14 amino acids. The germline CDR1 and CDR2 sequences are MNHEY and SMNVEV (reference sequence). The CDR3 sequence is CASSSTGGWGGYTF. CDR3 in DNA: TGTGCCAGCAGTTCCACAGGGGGCTGGGGTGGCTACACCTTC.

This clonotype has only a few counts. The chain couples TRBV29-1 to TRBJ2-5; D unresolved. V lost 1 base and J 2 bases, leaving 14 bases between the germline ends. The germline gives CDR1 SQVTM, CDR2 ANQGSEA. This CDR3 contains 15 residues. The CDR3 protein is CSVEGGTDLQETQYF. The CDR3 region has the DNA TGCAGCGTTGAAGGCGGAACAGACTTACAAGAGACCCAGTACTTC.

This clonotype was seen just once. V usage is TRBV5-1 and J usage is TRBJ2-7; D is possibly TRBD1 (6 bases). Germline V CDR1 and CDR2: SGHRS, YFSETQ. V gave up 4 bases and J gave up 2 bases, with 13 bases separating them. CDR3 size: 14 residues. The CDR3 bases are TGCGCCAGCAGCCCCAGGGACACAGCCTACGAGCAGTACTTC. Translated, it gives CASSPRDTAYEQYF.

This clonotype was detected a few times. This chain joins TRBV20-1 and TRBJ2-4; 11 bases are a match to TRBD2. The CDR3 loop spans 13 amino acids. The junction had 2 bases not matched to a gene; V was cut back by 2 bases and J by 8 bases. Looked up from germline, CDR1 is DFQATT and CDR2 is SNEGSKA (reference sequence). CDR3 sequence reads: CSARTSGSYIQYF. As DNA, the CDR3 is TGCAGTGCTAGAACTAGCGGGAGTTACATTCAGTACTTC.

In this sample, this clonotype turned up a few times. V is TRBV5-1 and J is TRBJ1-1, with a weak D call TRBD1 (6 bases). The germline CDR1 and CDR2 sequences are SGHRS and YFSETQ. Trimming cost V 3 bases and J 5 bases, with 14 bases left between them. The CDR3 is made up of 14 amino acids. The CDR3 region is CASSSGGGRTEAFF. In nucleotides, the CDR3 is TGCGCCAGCAGCTCGGGCGGGGGGCGGACTGAAGCTTTCTTT.

This rearrangement joins TRBV5-1 to TRBJ2-7; D remains unclear. Trimming removed 0 bases at V and 10 bases at J, with 14 bases between. This CDR3 contains 13 residues. Germline V gene data show CDR1 as SGHRS and CDR2 as YFSETQ. CDR3 coding DNA: TGCGCCAGCAGCTTGGTCCCAGGAGACCTTCAGTACTTC. Translating gives CASSLVPGDLQYF.

This clonotype is judged large. The chain employs TRBV4-1 and TRBJ1-5; TRBD1 is a possible D gene (6 bases). V lost 0 bases to trimming and J lost 12 bases, with 12 bases between them. This CDR3 is built from 13 residues. Germline CDR1 MGHRA, CDR2 YSYEKL. This CDR3 is CASSQDRTGSQHF. The CDR3 region has the DNA TGCGCCAGCAGCCAAGACCGAACAGGGAGCCAGCATTTT.

This clonotype was recorded a few times. V is TRBV21-1 and J is TRBJ2-7; the tabulated D call, TRBD1, remains unverified against the DNA. TRBV21-1 is labeled a pseudogene. CDR3 length equals 17 residues. The CDR3 DNA follows: TGTGCCAGCAGCCGCCTGAAACAGGTTATCTTCTCCTACGAGCAGTACTTC. It translates to CASSRLKQVIFSYEQYF.

The chain has TRBV20-1 and TRBJ1-2; 9 nucleotides agree with TRBD1. CDR1 and CDR2 (germline): DFQATT, SNEGSKA (reference sequence). Unmatched junction bases numbered 3, after V lost 0 bases and J lost 4 bases. The length of the CDR3 is 14 residues. CDR3 DNA: TGCAGTGCTAGAGATCCGGGACAGGGCTATGGCTACACCTTC. Translated, it gives CSARDPGQGYGYTF.

This clonotype appeared many times. The rearrangement uses TRBV6-5 and TRBJ2-7; D remains unclear. V shed 4 bases and J shed 2 bases, with 12 bases lying between them. Germline V gene lookup returns CDR1 MNHEY and CDR2 SVGAGI. The CDR3 loop spans 14 amino acids. Written as DNA, the CDR3 is TGTGCCAGCAGTTGGGGTGGAGAAACCTACGAGCAGTACTTC. It is translated as CASSWGGETYEQYF.

This chain links TRBV6-5 with TRBJ2-7, with D tentatively TRBD1 or TRBD2 (5 bases each). CDR1 and CDR2 (germline): MNHEY, SVGAGI. V was trimmed by 2 bases and J by 2 bases, leaving 16 bases between them. The CDR3 is 16 residues long. CDR3 DNA sequence: TGTGCCAGCAGTTACGACTCGGGGAACAGGCCCTACGAGCAGTACTTC. It specifies CASSYDSGNRPYEQYF.

The rearrangement uses TRBV6-1 and TRBJ2-7, with D uncertain. V was clipped by 1 base and J by 2 bases, with 6 bases between them. CDR1 and CDR2 (germline): MNHNS, SASEGT. The CDR3 is made up of 13 amino acids. For the CDR3, the DNA is TGTGCCAGCAGTGAAGGCTACCCCTACGAGCAGTACTTC. Its protein is CASSEGYPYEQYF.

This clonotype was seen only a few times. The chain combines TRBV20-1 with TRBJ2-7, with 7 nucleotides matching TRBD1. Germline CDR1 DFQATT, CDR2 SNEGSKA (reference sequence). J lost 0 bases, V lost 0 bases, and 8 bases had no gene match. This CDR3 spans 16 amino acids. CDR3 nucleotide sequence: TGCAGTGCTAGAGACCGGGACAGCCCGAGCTCCTACGAGCAGTACTTC. Protein product: CSARDRDSPSSYEQYF.

There are a few counts of this clonotype. The gene calls are TRBV25-1 and TRBJ2-4; possibly TRBD1 for D (6 bases). Per germline, CDR1 MGHDK and CDR2 SYGVNS. This CDR3 is built from 15 residues. Trimming cost V 5 bases and J 4 bases, with 15 bases left between them. The CDR3 nucleotides read TGTGCCAGCAGTCCTAGGGGGACCGCGAAAAACATTCAGTACTTC. Translation: CASSPRGTAKNIQYF. The entire variable domain, with the rest obtained from reference TRBV25-1 and TRBJ2-4, is as follows: EADIYQTPRYLVIGTGKKITLECSQTMGHDKMYWYQQDPGMELHLIHYSYGVNSTEKGDLSSESTVSRIRTEHFPLTLESARPSHTSQYLCASSPRGTAKNIQYFGAGTRLSVL.

This rearrangement joins TRBV29-1 to TRBJ2-1; D possibly corresponds to TRBD2 (6 bases). The CDR3 runs to 13 residues. Trimming took 7 bases from V and 1 from J, leaving 11 bases between them. Germline V gene data show CDR1 as SQVTM and CDR2 as ANQGSEA. CDR3 sequence (DNA): TGCAGCGCAGTAGGGAGGTCCTACAATGAGCAGTTCTTC. This encodes CSAVGRSYNEQFF.

This chain uses TRBV5-1 with TRBJ2-5; no firm D call. There are 16 residues in the CDR3. V was shortened by 0 bases and J by 3 bases, with 15 bases between the two germline ends. Germline V gives CDR1 SGHRS, CDR2 YFSETQ. CDR3 bases: TGCGCCAGCAGCTTGGAGTTCGGCCAGGCGGAAGAGACCCAGTACTTC. Translation gives CASSLEFGQAEETQYF.

This chain joins TRBV9 and TRBJ2-1, with 8 bases aligning to TRBD2. Germline V gives CDR1 SGDLS, CDR2 YYNGEE. CDR3 length: 14 amino acids. V lost 4 bases and J lost 9; bases outside the gene matches: 9. The CDR3 nucleotides are TGTGCCAGCAGCCCAGAGGGGAGCGGGAGTGAGCAGTTCTTC. It yields the protein CASSPEGSGSEQFF.

A few counts support this clonotype. V gene TRBV6-2 or TRBV6-3 combines with J gene TRBJ2-7; TRBD1 might be the D (7 bases). Germline V gives CDR1 MNHEY, CDR2 SVGEGT. The CDR3 consists of 16 residues. Trimming shortened V by 2 bases and J by 2 bases, and 16 bases separated the two germline ends. CDR3 sequence: CASSYRPRGRPYEQYF. As DNA, the CDR3 is TGTGCCAGCAGTTACAGACCCAGGGGGAGGCCCTACGAGCAGTACTTC.

The V and J genes are TRBV30 and TRBJ1-2; D call uncertain. The CDR3 has 15 residues. Trimming took 0 bases from V and 4 from J, leaving 15 bases between them. From germline, CDR1 is GTSNPN and CDR2 SVGIG (reference sequence). The CDR3 DNA sequence: TGTGCCTGGAGTGTAAAAAGAGGGCACTTCTATGGCTACACCTTC. Amino acid sequence: CAWSVKRGHFYGYTF.

V is TRBV5-1 and J is TRBJ2-1; TRBD2 matches at 8 bases. V lost 1 base to trimming and J lost 3 bases; unmatched junction nucleotides: 6. The CDR3 covers 16 residues. Per the germline V gene, CDR1 is SGHRS and CDR2 is YFSETQ. The CDR3 here is CASSLWKAGVYNEQFF. The CDR3 DNA sequence: TGCGCCAGCAGCTTGTGGAAAGCGGGAGTCTACAATGAGCAGTTCTTC.

The V call is TRBV3-1, the J call TRBJ2-1, with TRBD2 matching 9 bases. Germline-derived CDR1 and CDR2 are LGHDT and YNNKEL (reference sequence). Trimming took 4 bases from V and 6 from J; bases not matched to a gene: 4. This CDR3 spans 14 amino acids. The CDR3 loop is CASSLSGRFNEQFF. The CDR3 DNA reads TGTGCCAGCAGCCTAAGCGGGAGGTTCAATGAGCAGTTCTTC.